The clone carrying this T cell receptor beta chain was detected ten times or more. The antigen is not known. Germline V CDR1 and CDR2: MNHEY, SMNVEV (reference sequence). This CDR3 has 17 residues. Trimming took off 4 bases at V and 0 bases at J, with 18 bases between the two ends. RNA transcripts yielded amplified TCR beta CDR3 regions. A first-round RT-PCR of the TCR CDR3 used the HTBI primer set. TCRdb analysed the multiplex PCR reads with MiXCR anew, one entry per CDR3 protein. This table holds about 400,000 distinct CDR3 sequences, around 13% found once. The data originate from a study of T cells in Graves' hyperthyroidism and ophthalmopathy. Overall study: Peripheral blood sampling occurred at initial diagnosis, before any treatment.

Findings and limits, study-wide: From stable hyperthyroidism, ophthalmopathy was set apart by a 13 V-J model. A median 6.5 months before onset, the model predicted ophthalmopathy.

No progression to ophthalmopathy during 18 months of follow-up defined stable disease. The chain couples TRBV27 to TRBJ1-1, with no clear D. The TCR originated in a woman between 18 and 29 years old with Graves' hyperthyroidism. The sequencing sample was made of blood. CDR3 sequence: CASSSTGWRTMNTEAFF. The CDR3 DNA follows: TGTGCCAGCAGTTCAACTGGGTGGCGGACCATGAACACTGAAGCTTTCTTT.